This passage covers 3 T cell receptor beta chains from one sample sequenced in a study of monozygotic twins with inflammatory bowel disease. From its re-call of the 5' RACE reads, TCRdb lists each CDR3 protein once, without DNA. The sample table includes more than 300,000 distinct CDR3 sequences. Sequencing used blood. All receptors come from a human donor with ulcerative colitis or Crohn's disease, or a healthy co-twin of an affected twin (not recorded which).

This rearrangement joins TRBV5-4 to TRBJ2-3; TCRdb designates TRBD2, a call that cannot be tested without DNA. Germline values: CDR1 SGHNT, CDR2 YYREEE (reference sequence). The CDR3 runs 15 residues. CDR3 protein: CASSLPLAGTDTQYF.

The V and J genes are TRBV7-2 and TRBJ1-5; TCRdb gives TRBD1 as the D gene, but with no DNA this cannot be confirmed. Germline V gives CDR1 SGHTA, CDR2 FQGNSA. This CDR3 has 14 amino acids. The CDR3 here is CASSPPGSNQPQHF. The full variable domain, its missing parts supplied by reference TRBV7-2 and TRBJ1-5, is GAGVSQSPSNKVTEKGKDVELRCDPISGHTALYWYRQSLGQGLEFLIYFQGNSAPDKSGLPSDRFSAERTGGSVSTLTIQRTQQEDSAVYLCASSPPGSNQPQHFGDGTRLSIL.

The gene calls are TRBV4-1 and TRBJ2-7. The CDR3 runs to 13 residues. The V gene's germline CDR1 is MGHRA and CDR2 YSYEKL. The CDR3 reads CASSLFVFYEQYF.